This T cell receptor (beta chain) stems from a study of CD8+ T cells in alopecia areata. Study results and caveats: Patients showed less clear TCR sequence sharing than mice, possibly partly because of HLA diversity.

Comments on this clone: No antigen is known for it.

Investigators isolated RNA and reverse transcribed it into cDNA to act as the sequencing template. Data came from immunoSEQ multiplex PCR; TCRdb stores just in-frame clones and leaves some out. The sample holds 55,000 to 65,000 clones; roughly 40% are singletons and the top ten take just over 50%. Individuals with alopecia areata gave both lesional scalp punch biopsies and peripheral blood for collection. Sorting from PBMCs produced CD4+ and CD8+ T cells. The ends were cut back, 2 bases at V and 7 bases at J, with 5 bases in the middle. Germline CDR1 is SEHNR and CDR2 is FQNEAQ (reference sequence). This CDR3 comprises 12 residues.

The chain uses TRBV7-9 and TRBJ1-4; D is unclear. Source material: NKG2D-low CD8+ T cells sorted from blood. This TCR was sampled from a human donor with alopecia areata. CDR3 residues: CASSLRSEKLFF. The CDR3, as DNA: TGTGCCAGCAGCTTACGCAGTGAAAAACTGTTTTTT. Drawing the rest from reference TRBV7-9 and TRBJ1-4, the complete variable domain is DTGVSQNPRHKITKRGQNVTFRCDPISEHNRLYWYRQTLGQGPEFLTYFQNEAQLEKSRLLSDRFSAERPKGSFSTLEIQRTEQGDSAMYLCASSLRSEKLFFGSGTQLSVL.